This T cell receptor beta chain was identified during a study of T cell responses to AZD1222 COVID-19 vaccine (dated by TCRdb to about 2021). Some background on the complete study: AZD1222 recipients with second doses at about 4 weeks or about 12 weeks were pooled, because spike-specific TCR depth and breadth did not differ between schedules. A total of approximately 240 trial participants underwent TCR sequencing, of whom some 200 had received two doses of AZD1222 and approximately 25 had received two doses of the MenACWY control vaccine. Trial participants were enrolled by age into subgroups of 18-55, 56-69 and 70-plus years, and around 150, 28 and 57 TCR-sequenced participants, respectively, were included in these subgroups.

The germline V gene sets CDR1 to SGHRS and CDR2 to YFSETQ. Taken from cysteine to phenylalanine, the CDR3 has 12 residues. Kept here is only the CDR3 DNA, which spans 36 bases and is read in frame from base 1. Results and caveats for the whole study, not just this receptor: No day 14 peak-response samples were available, so repertoires were characterized only after the peak T cell response. CD4 TCRs associated with the vaccine covered the entire spike protein, and the dominant responses were in regions 160-218 and 743-854. The 56-69-year group was small, and its depth increase did not reach significance, likely because of low power. Conclusions about previously exposed vaccinees are limited, since just five or six AZD1222 recipients were seropositive for SARS-CoV-2 at baseline. A significant rise in spike-specific TCR breadth and depth was observed after two AZD1222 doses relative to day 0 and relative to MenACWY recipients. Epitopes outside the regions mutated in the B.1.351 and B.1.1.7 variants were reportedly recognized by nearly half of the unique spike-specific TCRs. Most participants were white British and females outnumbered males, and the authors suggested that clonal diversity may have been underestimated.

To note about this clone: Its cognate antigen has yet to be identified. Mismatch with germline at one junction end may stem from a read error.

The CDR3 regions of human TCRbeta chains were subjected to immunosequencing. Under the source paper's analysis protocol: Repertoire TCRs were checked for matches against a reference library of SARS-CoV-2-specific TCRs that had been generated using the MIRA antigen-specificity platform. Breadth was defined as the fraction of unique TCRs that were SARS-CoV-2-associated. Depth was defined as the fraction of total T cells that were SARS-CoV-2-associated. Using the MIRA data, each spike-specific TCR was assigned both to the spike region to which the TCR was reactive and to a CD4 or CD8 class. Log10-transformed breadth and depth values were compared by one-way ANOVA with Sidak's multiple comparisons tests. Here the immuneACCESS table is served through TCRdb, limited to in-frame sequences with V and J called. Missing clones are a known gap in these copies; in checked studies unresolved V genes cover under half, and the rest lacks a known reason. The V and J calls and clone size were taken over from that table, and D and trimming were inferred from the DNA. This sample is represented by 95,000 to 150,000 clones; around 87% of them were singletons. Together, the top ten hold 3.1% of the sample.

In the paper's terms, the time point label means: baseline before first vaccination. Samples from vaccinated people were obtained from the UK trials COV001 and COV002, which included a single-blind randomized controlled phase 2/3 trial of AZD1222 (ChAdOx1 nCoV-19) in healthy adults. For TCRbeta chain sequencing, PBMC samples were collected from trial participants at day 0 and at day 28 after the second dose. The sample was peripheral blood, taken on day 0 of AZD1222 vaccination. The receptor was isolated from an adult in good health. The chain is assembled from TRBV5-1 and TRBJ2-1, with 7 middle bases fitting TRBD2. The CDR3 is CASSPPGREAVF. The nucleotide sequence reads TGCGCCAGCAGCCCTCCGGGACGGGAGGCGGTCTTC. This CDR3, with the reference TRBV5-1 and TRBJ2-1 proteins standing in past its ends, gives the full variable domain KAGVTQTPRYLIKTRGQQVTLSCSPISGHRSVSWYQQTPGQGLQFLFEYFSETQRNKGNFPGRFSGRQFSNSRSEMNVSTLELGDSALYLCASSPPGREAVFGPGTRLTVL.